Shown below are 16 T cell receptor beta chains from a single sample sequenced in a study of blood T cell repertoires in COVID-19. Profiling relied on immunoSEQ multiplex PCR, and the TCRdb table lists in-frame clones only, not all of them. The data hold roughly 150,000 clones, with around 81% observed a single time. The sample consisted of PBMCs or T cells enriched from blood (not recorded which). The source is a woman in her thirties or forties who had recovered from COVID-19.

J is TRBJ1-1 and V is TRBV29-1; D is uncertain. Germline values: CDR1 SQVTM, CDR2 ANQGSEA. The length of the CDR3 is 13 residues. The germline V and J ends were trimmed by 3 bases and 1 base, with 9 bases remaining between them. CDR3 sequence: CSVDSGRNTEAFF. CDR3 DNA sequence: TGCAGCGTTGATTCGGGTAGGAACACTGAAGCTTTCTTT. The full variable domain, its missing parts supplied by reference TRBV29-1 and TRBJ1-1, is SAVISQKPSRDICQRGTSLTIQCQVDSQVTMMFWYRQQPGQSLTLIATANQGSEATYESGFVIDKFPISRPNLTFSTLTVSNMSPEDSSIYLCSVDSGRNTEAFFGQGTRLTVV.

This chain uses TRBV12-3 or TRBV12-4 with TRBJ2-1; D call uncertain. This CDR3 comprises 13 residues. V was pared by 5 bases and J by 4 bases, with 9 bases between. The CDR3 DNA reads as TGTGCCAGCAGTCCTCAGGATTACAATGAGCAGTTCTTC. It translates to CASSPQDYNEQFF.

The J gene is TRBJ1-2, the V gene TRBV23-1; possibly TRBD1 for D (5 bases). TRBV23-1 is treated as an ORF (open reading frame) with a function not yet certain. CDR3 length: 18 amino acids. The V and J ends lost 4 bases and 5 bases respectively, with 26 bases between them. CDR3 region: CASSPSEFKQVPIYGYTF. CDR3 nucleotide sequence: TGCGCCAGCAGTCCATCCGAATTCAAACAGGTCCCTATTTATGGCTACACCTTC.

The rearrangement joins TRBV7-9 to TRBJ2-1; 8 bases line up with TRBD2. The germline V gene has CDR1 SEHNR and CDR2 FQNEAQ (reference sequence). The CDR3 sequence is 13 residues long. This chain's CDR3 is CAIRTERGYEQFF. CDR3 nucleotide sequence: TGTGCTATCCGGACCGAGCGGGGGTATGAGCAGTTCTTC.

This clone was found many times. The chain couples TRBV10-3 to TRBJ1-6; 7 nucleotides align to TRBD1. CDR3 size: 15 residues. In germline, CDR1 is ENHRY, CDR2 SYGVKD. V lost 10 bases to trimming and J lost 8 bases; unmatched junction nucleotides: 14. CDR3 in DNA: TGTGCCACTTCCTCCCGGGACAGCCTAGATTCACCCCTCCACTTT. It is translated as CATSSRDSLDSPLHF.

The CDR3 bases are TGTGCCAGCAGCTTTAGCGGGGGACAAGAGACCCAGTACTTC. Its translation: CASSFSGGQETQYF. This chain links TRBV7-2 with TRBJ2-5; 9 bases line up with TRBD2. The CDR3 loop spans 14 amino acids. Per the germline V gene, CDR1 is SGHTA and CDR2 is FQGNSA. J lost 2 bases, V lost 3 bases, and 1 base had no gene match.

The CDR3: CASSPEWDRGHQPQHF. The CDR3 DNA is TGTGCCAGTAGTCCCGAATGGGACAGGGGGCATCAGCCCCAGCATTTT. This rearrangement joins TRBV19 to TRBJ1-5, with 12 bases that match TRBD1. Germline-derived CDR1 and CDR2 are LNHDA and SQIVND (reference sequence). With 5 bases clipped from V and 5 bases from J, the junction kept 7 bases outside the gene matches. This CDR3 has 16 residues.

This chain links TRBV6-1 with TRBJ1-2; 7 nucleotides line up with TRBD1. The CDR3 has 16 residues. V shed 2 bases, J shed 7 bases, and the junction held 13 bases outside the gene matches. Looked up from germline, CDR1 is MNHNS and CDR2 is SASEGT. The CDR3 nucleotides read TGTGCCAGCAGTGAATTCATAGTGGCCGGACAGGTTGGCTACACCTTC. Its protein is CASSEFIVAGQVGYTF.

The chain combines TRBV2 with TRBJ1-5; no firm D call. V was trimmed by 4 bases and J by 0 bases, leaving 7 bases between them. The V gene's germline CDR1 is SNHLY and CDR2 FYNNEI. CDR3 size: 14 residues. The CDR3 spells CASSVLLSNQPQHF. In nucleotides, the CDR3 is TGTGCCAGCAGTGTCCTCCTTAGCAATCAGCCCCAGCATTTT.

The chain uses TRBV9 and TRBJ1-1; a weak D match, TRBD1 (6 bases). Germline values: CDR1 SGDLS, CDR2 YYNGEE. V lost 5 bases to trimming and J lost 1 base, with 9 bases between them. The CDR3 consists of 13 residues. The CDR3 region is CASRGTSNTEAFF. CDR3 in DNA: TGTGCCAGCAGGGGGACATCGAACACTGAAGCTTTCTTT. Drawing the rest from reference TRBV9 and TRBJ1-1, the complete variable domain is DSGVTQTPKHLITATGQRVTLRCSPRSGDLSVYWYQQSLDQGLQFLIQYYNGEERAKGNILERFSAQQFPDLHSELNLSSLELGDSALYFCASRGTSNTEAFFGQGTRLTVV.

V and J are TRBV4-2 and TRBJ1-6; tentative D call: TRBD1 (6 bases). This CDR3 has 17 residues. CDR1 is LGHNA, CDR2 YNFKEQ, per germline. The V end lost 0 bases, the J end lost 6 bases, and 15 bases lay between the germline ends. CDR3 protein: CASSQDPRQAANSPLHF. As DNA, the CDR3 is TGTGCCAGCAGCCAAGACCCTAGACAGGCCGCTAATTCACCCCTCCACTTT.

In this sample, this clone turned up a few times. The chain carries TRBV3-1 (or the pseudogene TRBV3-2) and TRBJ1-2; 7 positions agree with TRBD1. The germline V gene has CDR1 LGHDT and CDR2 YNNKEL (reference sequence). This CDR3 is built from 16 residues. V trimming: 3 bases; J trimming: 3 bases; junction bases outside the gene matches: 10. CDR3 region: CASSHSRGYADYGYTF. Written as DNA, the CDR3 is TGTGCCAGCAGCCATAGCAGGGGGTACGCCGACTATGGCTACACCTTC.

The CDR3 sequence is CSVSGRAGNEQFF. The CDR3 coding sequence is TGCAGCGTTTCCGGGAGGGCGGGGAATGAGCAGTTCTTC. The rearrangement uses TRBV29-1 and TRBJ2-1; 8 bases are shared with TRBD2. Germline CDR1 reads SQVTM; CDR2 reads ANQGSEA. The length of the CDR3 is 13 residues. V was pared by 5 bases and J by 7 bases, with 7 bases of the junction left unmatched.

The V call is TRBV29-1, the J call TRBJ1-1; a possible D gene is TRBD1 (6 bases). V lost 7 bases and J lost 11, with 17 bases in between. Germline assignment: CDR1 SQVTM and CDR2 ANQGSEA. The CDR3 is 11 amino acids. The CDR3 DNA is TGCAGCGCCCGGGACACATCGCCGGCTTTCTTT. Its translation is CSARDTSPAFF.

The chain carries TRBV9 and TRBJ1-1, with D tentatively TRBD1 (5 bases). This CDR3 contains 14 residues. Germline CDR1 and CDR2: SGDLS and YYNGEE. V was clipped by 4 bases and J by 3 bases, with 13 bases between them. The CDR3 DNA reads TGTGCCAGCAGCTCAACAGGAGGGGACACTGAAGCTTTCTTT. The encoded protein is CASSSTGGDTEAFF.

This rearrangement joins TRBV25-1 to TRBJ1-1; D is unresolved. The CDR3 totals 13 residues. Between the trimmed V and J ends, which lost 3 bases and 2 bases, there was a span of 7 bases. Germline V gives CDR1 MGHDK, CDR2 SYGVNS. The CDR3 reads CASSERGNTEAFF. As DNA, the CDR3 is TGTGCCAGCAGTGAGCGGGGAAACACTGAAGCTTTCTTT.